One sample yielded the 21 T cell receptor beta chains listed below, sequenced in a study of T cell changes during pregnancy in multiple sclerosis. Sequencing was performed with immunoSEQ multiplex PCR; in TCRdb, only in-frame clones are kept and a portion is missing. This sample has roughly 18,000 clones, with around 89% found just once. Sequencing used CD4+ T cells from peripheral blood mononuclear cells, obtained in the first trimester of pregnancy. The source of these receptors is a female donor in good health, enrolled as a control in a pregnancy study.

A single count supports this clone. This chain uses TRBV5-6 with TRBJ1-2; perhaps TRBD1 as D (6 bases). Trimming removed 1 base from V and 6 bases from J, with 16 bases in between. Germline V lookup: CDR1 SGHDT, CDR2 YYEEEE. The CDR3 length is 15 residues. The CDR3 DNA reads as TGTGCCAGCAGCTTGCCGGGCAGGGGTAGGGATGGCTACACCTTC. The encoded protein is CASSLPGRGRDGYTF.

The chain carries TRBV21-1 and TRBJ1-3; TRBD1 is the table's D call and was not checked against the DNA. TRBV21-1 is deemed a pseudogene. The CDR3 spans 14 residues. The CDR3 protein is CASSTDSFGNTIYF. The CDR3 DNA follows: TGTGCCAGCAGCACGGACAGTTTCGGAAACACCATATATTTT.

The rearrangement links TRBV30 to TRBJ1-2; 7 positions match TRBD1. The CDR3 is 13 residues long. With 3 bases clipped from V and 4 bases from J, the junction kept 5 bases outside the gene matches. The germline V gene encodes CDR1 GTSNPN and CDR2 SVGIG (reference sequence). The CDR3, as DNA: TGTGCCTGGAGCCGACAGGGAAGCTATGGCTACACCTTC. Translating gives CAWSRQGSYGYTF. Filled out from reference TRBV30 and TRBJ1-2, the complete variable domain reads SQTIHQWPATLVQPVGSPLSLECTVEGTSNPNLYWYRQAAGRGLQLLFYSVGIGQISSEVPQNLSASRPQDRQFILSSKKLLLSDSGFYLCAWSRQGSYGYTFGSGTRLTVV.

The chain uses TRBV6-5 and TRBJ1-1, with TRBD1 matching 7 bases. Germline V gene sequence: CDR1 MNHEY, CDR2 SVGAGI. CDR3 length: 13 amino acids. With V trimmed by 5 bases and J by 6 bases, 6 bases remained unmatched. CDR3 protein: CASSGQVGAEAFF. The CDR3 nucleotides read TGTGCCAGCAGTGGACAGGTGGGCGCTGAAGCTTTCTTT.

The chain carries TRBV30 and TRBJ1-1, with 8 bases aligning to TRBD1. The CDR3 is made up of 12 amino acids. J gave up 8 bases and V 3 bases, and 5 bases lay outside the gene matches. Per germline, CDR1 GTSNPN and CDR2 SVGIG (reference sequence). CDR3 amino acids: CAWRGGDREAFF. The CDR3, as DNA: TGTGCCTGGAGGGGAGGGGACAGGGAAGCTTTCTTT.

This chain connects TRBV6-1 to TRBJ1-1; D remains ambiguous. Germline V gene data show CDR1 as MNHNS and CDR2 as SASEGT. The V gene lost 2 bases and the J gene lost 3 bases, with 10 bases spanning the gap. CDR3 length equals 14 residues. CDR3 in amino acids: CASSEIGADTEAFF. The CDR3 DNA follows: TGTGCCAGCAGTGAAATCGGTGCCGACACTGAAGCTTTCTTT.

CDR3 in DNA: TGCGCCAGCAGCCACGCTCTTATGGTGGGACAGGGCGGTCAGCCCCAGCATTTT. Amino acid sequence: CASSHALMVGQGGQPQHF. The chain joins TRBV4-1 to TRBJ1-5, with 9 bases aligning to TRBD1. V was pared by 3 bases and J by 6 bases, with 15 bases of the junction left unmatched. The CDR3 is 18 residues long. CDR1 MGHRA and CDR2 YSYEKL come from the germline V gene.

There are a few counts of this clone. The chain recombines TRBV6-6 with TRBJ1-5, with unresolved D. Germline lookup yields CDR1 MNHNY and CDR2 SVGAGI (reference sequence). The length of the CDR3 is 13 residues. V was cut by 7 bases and J by 5 bases, with 12 bases left in between. CDR3 in DNA: TGTGCCAGCAAACTAGGAGACGATCAGCCCCAGCATTTT. Encoded protein: CASKLGDDQPQHF.

V and J are TRBV30 and TRBJ2-7; D is unresolved. The CDR3 length is 12 residues. Germline loops: CDR1 GTSNPN, CDR2 SVGIG (reference sequence). V was clipped by 2 bases and J by 2 bases, with 7 bases between them. DNA for the CDR3: TGTGCCTGGAGTATGGCCACCTACGAGCAGTACTTC. Its translation is CAWSMATYEQYF.

The chain has TRBV18 and TRBJ2-5, with a weak D call TRBD1 (6 bases). The J call may be faulty, since TRBJ2-7 better matches the DNA end. Germline values: CDR1 KGHSH, CDR2 LQKENI. The CDR3 extends over 14 amino acids. The CDR3 spells CASSRPEGGYEQYF. The CDR3 region has the DNA TGTGCCAGCTCAAGACCCGAAGGGGGCTACGAGCAGTACTTC.

V is TRBV19 and J is TRBJ2-7; possible D gene TRBD2, 7 bases. Germline V lookup: CDR1 LNHDA, CDR2 SQIVND (reference sequence). The CDR3 is 15 residues long. V lost 2 bases and J 3 bases, leaving 14 bases between the germline ends. The CDR3 loop is CASSIFPGEGYEQYF. The DNA for the CDR3 is TGTGCCAGTAGTATATTCCCAGGGGAGGGCTACGAGCAGTACTTC.

This sequence joins TRBV10-3 and TRBJ1-1, with TRBD1 matching over 8 bases. After removal of 0 bases from V and 3 bases from J, the junction contained 0 bases not matched to a gene. Germline CDR1 is ENHRY and CDR2 is SYGVKD. The CDR3 length is 14 residues. The CDR3 loop reads CAISESTGDTEAFF. CDR3 nucleotide sequence: TGTGCCATCAGTGAGTCGACAGGGGACACTGAAGCTTTCTTT.

The chain recombines TRBV14 with TRBJ2-5; 12 bases fit TRBD1. CDR3 size: 14 residues. From germline, CDR1 is SGHDN and CDR2 FVKESK. The V segment lost 5 bases and the J segment 5 bases; nucleotides outside the gene matches: 3. CDR3: CASSTGTGGETQYF. In DNA, the CDR3 is TGTGCCAGCAGCACGGGGACAGGGGGCGAGACCCAGTACTTC.

This chain uses TRBV11-3 with TRBJ1-2; TRBD1 might be the D (5 bases). The germline V gene encodes CDR1 SGHNT and CDR2 YENEEA. V lost 3 bases to trimming and J lost 8 bases, with 13 bases between them. CDR3 size: 13 residues. CDR3 sequence reads: CASSFQGLGGYTF. CDR3 nucleotide sequence: TGTGCCAGCAGCTTTCAGGGCTTGGGAGGCTACACCTTC.

The chain is built from TRBV9 and TRBJ1-1; D remains ambiguous. The ends were cut back, 2 bases at V and 4 bases at J, with 12 bases in the middle. Germline V gives CDR1 SGDLS, CDR2 YYNGEE. This CDR3 comprises 14 residues. CDR3 sequence (DNA): TGTGCCAGCAGCGTGGAGGGCACCAGCACTGAAGCTTTCTTT. It yields the protein CASSVEGTSTEAFF.

As regards this clone: The junction departs from the called germline gene at one end, perhaps through a read error. Here the CDR3 reads CASSRSTDTQYF. CDR3 bases: TGTGCCAGCAGTAGGAGCACCGATACGCAGTATTTT. This chain uses TRBV2 with TRBJ2-3; D not certain. The CDR3 is 12 residues long. The germline gives CDR1 SNHLY, CDR2 FYNNEI.

V and J are TRBV6-5 and TRBJ1-2; a possible D gene is TRBD1 (6 bases). Germline CDR1 reads MNHEY; CDR2 reads SVGAGI. The CDR3 runs to 15 residues. Between the trimmed V and J ends, which lost 5 bases and 2 bases, there was a span of 15 bases. In nucleotides, the CDR3 is TGTGCCAGCAGTGGCTCCGGGACATACAACTATGGCTACACCTTC. Translated: CASSGSGTYNYGYTF.

The J gene is TRBJ1-3, the V gene TRBV7-8, with D tentatively TRBD1 (6 bases). Trimming took 1 base from V and 8 from J, leaving 15 bases between them. Germline values: CDR1 SGHVS, CDR2 FQNEAQ. The CDR3 is 15 residues long. CDR3: CASSLGLTGLDTIYF. Written as DNA, the CDR3 is TGTGCCAGCAGCTTAGGACTTACAGGGTTGGACACCATATATTTT. Drawing the rest from reference TRBV7-8 and TRBJ1-3, the complete variable domain is GAGVSQSPRYKVAKRGQDVALRCDPISGHVSLFWYQQALGQGPEFLTYFQNEAQLDKSGLPSDRFFAERPEGSVSTLKIQRTQQEDSAVYLCASSLGLTGLDTIYFGEGSWLTVV.

This CDR3 reads CASSGRAVEQYF. CDR3 sequence (DNA): TGTGCCAGCAGCGGGAGGGCTGTTGAGCAGTACTTC. The V and J genes are TRBV11-3 and TRBJ2-7; TRBD2 matches 7 bases. The CDR3 sequence is 12 residues long. CDR1 SGHNT and CDR2 YENEEA come from the germline V gene. V was pared by 5 bases and J by 7 bases, with 5 bases of the junction left unmatched.

The V call is TRBV10-3, the J call TRBJ2-1, with 8 bases that match TRBD2. This CDR3 spans 16 amino acids. CDR1 is ENHRY, CDR2 SYGVKD, per germline. The J segment lost 8 bases and the V segment lost 5 bases, leaving 14 bases of the junction unmatched. CDR3 DNA sequence: TGTGCCATCAGTACTTCACCGGGACTAGGATACGATGAGCAGTTCTTC. This codes for CAISTSPGLGYDEQFF.

The chain carries TRBV5-1 and TRBJ2-3, with D unresolved. V lost 6 bases to trimming and J lost 4 bases, with 6 bases between them. This CDR3 spans 11 amino acids. The germline gives CDR1 SGHRS, CDR2 YFSETQ. The CDR3 is CASTIADTQYF. For the CDR3, the DNA is TGCGCCAGCACCATTGCAGATACGCAGTATTTT.